This TCR beta chain came from a study of cytomegalovirus exposure and HLA in healthy donors. General observations from the study: Rarity characterized most TCR sequences, yet some public TCRs appeared in many donors. In vitro, a few CMV-associated chains proved specific for CMV antigens. Cytomegalovirus-associated TCR beta chains were listed, numbering some 180.

Germline CDR1 is MNHNS and CDR2 is SASEGT. V was pared by 7 bases and J by 2 bases, with 14 bases between. CDR3 size: 14 residues. With regard to this clone: Antigen: not known.

The table came from immunoSEQ multiplex PCR; TCRdb's copy has only in-frame clones and leaves some out. Among some 290,000 clones listed, 88% were seen once. The sample taken for sequencing was PBMCs. The receptor was isolated from a man aged 30-40 years in good health and CMV-seronegative. This sequence joins TRBV6-1 and TRBJ1-2, with D unresolved. CDR3 DNA: TGTGCCAGCATTAAGATGACAATCAACTATGGCTACACCTTC. Encoded protein: CASIKMTINYGYTF.